The 23 T cell receptor beta chains in this list originate from one sample, sequenced in a study of regulatory T cells in long-lasting Graves disease. Libraries of TCR beta came from iRepertoire HTBI primers plus Arm-PCR of CDR3 regions. One entry per CDR3 protein, called by TCRdb with MiXCR from the multiplex PCR reads. The sample yields a few hundred thousand distinct CDR3 sequences, 15% to 20% seen once. Stated time point: newly diagnosed GD, antithyroid drugs for less than 3 months. The TCR library was made from RNA extracted from PBMCs. The data also belong to a second study, concerning T cells in Graves' hyperthyroidism and ophthalmopathy.

Sequencing used peripheral blood mononuclear cells (PBMCs), obtained at new diagnosis, from a patient treated with antithyroid drugs. The receptors were sampled from a woman younger than 35 with Graves disease.

Many counts were recorded for this clonotype. This chain joins TRBV2 and TRBJ1-5; 7 bases are a match to TRBD1. The CDR3 spans 13 residues. Germline CDR1 is SNHLY and CDR2 is FYNNEI. Trimming at V came to 10 bases and at J to 0 bases, leaving 3 bases not matched to a gene. The CDR3 region has the DNA TGTGCCATTCAGGGGGATAGCAATCAGCCCCAGCATTTT. It encodes CAIQGDSNQPQHF.

This clonotype was counted at least ten times. The chain is built from TRBV5-1 and TRBJ2-7, with 11 bases lining up with TRBD2. In germline, CDR1 is SGHRS, CDR2 YFSETQ. The CDR3 is 18 amino acids. Trimming removed 0 bases from V and 6 bases from J; junction bases left unmatched: 14. In nucleotides, the CDR3 is TGCGCCAGCAGCTTGGGGCCTAGCGGGGGGACCGGGATCGCCGAGCAGTACTTC. Its protein product is CASSLGPSGGTGIAEQYF.

The sample holds many counts of this clonotype. The V and J genes are TRBV2 and TRBJ2-1, with 9 bases fitting TRBD1. V was clipped by 4 bases and J by 4 bases; unmatched bases: 8. CDR1 SNHLY and CDR2 FYNNEI come from the germline V gene. The CDR3 spans 16 residues. In DNA, the CDR3 is TGTGCCAGCAGTGTCTTTACAGGGGGCGGGTACAATGAGCAGTTCTTC. It codes for CASSVFTGGGYNEQFF.

This clonotype was seen repeatedly, ten times or more. The chain links TRBV3-1 to TRBJ2-5; TRBD2 matches at 11 bases. V shed 6 bases, J shed 3 bases, and the junction held 9 bases outside the gene matches. CDR3 length: 16 residues. Germline V gene lookup returns CDR1 LGHDT and CDR2 YNNKEL (reference sequence). In DNA form, the CDR3 reads TGTGCCAGCAGACAGACTAGCGGGGTCCCGAAAGAGACCCAGTACTTC. The encoded protein is CASRQTSGVPKETQYF.

This clonotype has only one observation. The chain links TRBV2 to TRBJ1-6; D remains ambiguous. The CDR3 is 15 amino acids. Germline V gene data show CDR1 as SNHLY and CDR2 as FYNNEI. The ends were cut back, 8 bases at V and 6 bases at J, with 17 bases in the middle. Written as DNA, the CDR3 is TGTGCCAGCTGGTCCGGCGAGGCGGGTAATTCACCCCTCCACTTT. Amino acids: CASWSGEAGNSPLHF.

With regard to this clonotype: Since a far larger clone is one base different, this is likely a read error. CDR3 nucleotides: TGTGCCAGCAGCTTGTCCCCGGGCGGTGAGCAGTACTTC. Translation: CASSLSPGGEQYF. J is TRBJ2-5 and V is TRBV11-2, with D unclear. The CDR3 spans 13 residues. Trimming took off 3 bases at V and 11 bases at J, with 16 bases between the two ends. The germline V gene encodes CDR1 SGHAT and CDR2 FQNNGV.

This clonotype has a count of ten or more. The chain links TRBV9 to TRBJ1-2, with D tentatively TRBD1 (5 bases). Germline V gene lookup returns CDR1 SGDLS and CDR2 YYNGEE. The CDR3 has 14 residues. V lost 0 bases and J 4 bases, leaving 10 bases between the germline ends. The CDR3 nucleotides are TGTGCCAGCAGCGTAGCGGGGGTAGGCTATGGCTACACCTTC. Encoded protein: CASSVAGVGYGYTF.

The sample holds many counts of this clonotype. The V and J genes are TRBV20-1 and TRBJ1-5; 7 positions agree with TRBD1. The CDR3 has 16 residues. The germline V gene encodes CDR1 DFQATT and CDR2 SNEGSKA (reference sequence). The ends lost 5 bases at V and 0 bases at J; junction bases unmatched: 10. In DNA form, the CDR3 reads TGCAGTGCTGCCGGGACAGAACCTTATAGCAATCAGCCCCAGCATTTT. Its translation: CSAAGTEPYSNQPQHF.

This clonotype was counted at least ten times. The J gene is TRBJ2-3, the V gene TRBV5-1; the D is unclear. V gave up 1 base and J gave up 7 bases, with 13 bases separating them. Germline CDR1 is SGHRS and CDR2 is YFSETQ. This CDR3 region has 14 residues. The DNA for the CDR3 is TGCGCCAGCAGCTTGAGTACTGGCGCAAATACGCAGTATTTT. Amino acid sequence: CASSLSTGANTQYF.

This clonotype was picked up many times. The chain joins TRBV7-9 to TRBJ2-7, with D tentatively TRBD2 (6 bases). The V gene lost 5 bases and the J gene lost 0 bases, with 11 bases spanning the gap. This CDR3 has 14 amino acids. From germline, CDR1 is SEHNR and CDR2 FQNEAQ (reference sequence). CDR3 region: CASSPGGNSYEQYF. CDR3 bases: TGTGCCAGCAGCCCGGGCGGGAACTCCTACGAGCAGTACTTC.

This clonotype has at least ten counts. This chain joins TRBV12-3 or TRBV12-4 and TRBJ1-6; D may be TRBD1 (5 bases). The CDR3 spans 13 residues. The ends were cut back, 7 bases at V and 6 bases at J, with 10 bases in the middle. The DNA of the CDR3 is TGTGCCAGCAAGCCCGGGGGTAATTCACCCCTCCACTTT. Translation gives CASKPGGNSPLHF.

This clonotype has more than one count but fewer than ten. The chain is built from TRBV25-1 and TRBJ2-7; D might be TRBD2 (7 bases). CDR3 length: 16 amino acids. The germline gives CDR1 MGHDK, CDR2 SYGVNS. Deletions cut 1 base from V and 6 bases from J, with 19 bases between. CDR3 in amino acids: CASSEWGGGRGPEQYF. The CDR3 DNA reads TGTGCCAGCAGTGAATGGGGCGGGGGCCGAGGGCCCGAGCAGTACTTC.

Details on this clonotype: This may be a read error, as it is one base from a much larger clone. The chain combines TRBV27 with TRBJ2-7; no firm D call. Germline lookup yields CDR1 MNHEY and CDR2 SMNVEV (reference sequence). V shed 10 bases and J shed 3 bases, with 13 bases lying between them. This CDR3 is built from 12 residues. The CDR3 DNA reads as TGTGCCATCAGGACGGGTCTCTACGAGCAGTACTTC. The encoded protein is CAIRTGLYEQYF.

Many counts were recorded for this clonotype. V gene TRBV5-1 combines with J gene TRBJ1-1; D gene ambiguous. Trimming stripped 2 bases from V and 0 bases from J, with 8 bases between. Germline assignment: CDR1 SGHRS and CDR2 YFSETQ. This CDR3 is built from 14 residues. The CDR3: CASSFREMNTEAFF. The CDR3 DNA follows: TGCGCCAGCAGCTTTCGAGAAATGAACACTGAAGCTTTCTTT.

In its sample, this clonotype was seen a few times. The J gene is TRBJ2-3, the V gene TRBV10-1, with D maybe TRBD1 (7 bases). Germline V gives CDR1 WNHNN, CDR2 SYGVQD (reference sequence). CDR3 length: 17 residues. V lost 2 bases and J lost 3, with 18 bases in between. This chain's CDR3 is CASSEALTGAGTDTQYF. CDR3 DNA: TGCGCCAGCAGTGAGGCCCTAACAGGGGCGGGAACAGATACGCAGTATTTT.

The chain couples TRBV5-4 to TRBJ2-7; D is possibly TRBD1 (5 bases). The germline gives CDR1 SGHNT, CDR2 YYREEE (reference sequence). The CDR3 is 13 residues long. With 0 bases removed from V and 9 bases from J, the gap between germline ends came to 13 bases. The CDR3 DNA follows: TGTGCCAGCAGCTTGGCAGGGAACCACGCGCAGTACTTC. Protein: CASSLAGNHAQYF.

This clonotype has just a few counts. This chain uses TRBV20-1 with TRBJ2-1; maybe TRBD1 (6 bases). The CDR3 covers 15 residues. Trimming took 1 base from V and 0 from J, leaving 10 bases between them. Germline V gene lookup returns CDR1 DFQATT and CDR2 SNEGSKA (reference sequence). The CDR3 region has the DNA TGCAGTGCTAGAGCCAGGGGTTTCTCCTACAATGAGCAGTTCTTC. This codes for CSARARGFSYNEQFF.

This clonotype was seen at least ten times. The V call is TRBV28, the J call TRBJ2-7, with a possible D match to TRBD2 (5 bases). Germline-derived CDR1 and CDR2 are MDHEN and SYDVKM. V gave up 3 bases and J gave up 3 bases, with 18 bases separating them. The CDR3 is made up of 16 amino acids. This CDR3 reads CASSFEVRGRSYEQYF. In DNA form, the CDR3 reads TGTGCCAGCAGTTTCGAGGTCAGAGGGCGAAGCTACGAGCAGTACTTC.

This clonotype has ten or more counts. CDR3 region: CAGRGAGAGTDTQYF. The CDR3 DNA sequence: TGTGCCGGACGGGGAGCGGGAGCGGGCACAGATACGCAGTATTTT. The chain combines TRBV10-3 with TRBJ2-3; 8 bases are a match to TRBD2. This CDR3 has 15 amino acids. CDR1 and CDR2 (germline): ENHRY, SYGVKD. The V segment lost 11 bases and the J segment 1 base; nucleotides outside the gene matches: 11.

This chain links TRBV28 with TRBJ1-3; maybe TRBD1 (5 bases). Germline CDR1 and CDR2: MDHEN and SYDVKM. V lost 3 bases to trimming and J lost 4 bases, with 16 bases between them. The CDR3 has 16 amino acids. The CDR3: CASSFYLLGVGNTIYF. The CDR3 nucleotides are TGTGCCAGCAGTTTTTATCTGCTGGGGGTGGGAAACACCATATATTTT.

This clonotype appeared many times. The genes are TRBV20-1 and TRBJ2-1; D unresolved. The length of the CDR3 is 13 residues. CDR1 is DFQATT and CDR2 is SNEGSKA in the germline V gene (reference sequence). V lost 3 bases and J lost 6, with 12 bases in between. The chain's CDR3 is CSASIPPFNEQFF. CDR3 DNA sequence: TGCAGTGCTAGCATCCCTCCTTTCAATGAGCAGTTCTTC.

This clonotype was counted ten times or more. This chain connects TRBV30 to TRBJ2-7, with 8 bases identical to TRBD1. CDR1 and CDR2 from the germline V gene are GTSNPN and SVGIG (reference sequence). Trimming at V came to 6 bases and at J to 0 bases, leaving 4 bases not matched to a gene. The CDR3 has 13 residues. The CDR3 protein is CACNRGYSYEQYF. As DNA, the CDR3 is TGTGCCTGTAACAGGGGGTACTCCTACGAGCAGTACTTC.

This clonotype has a handful of counts. Written as DNA, the CDR3 is TGCGCCAGCAGCCAAGTGGGACAGTTTTATGGCTACACCTTC. Amino acids: CASSQVGQFYGYTF. V and J are TRBV4-1 and TRBJ1-2; TRBD1 matches at 7 bases. V lost 1 base and J lost 5; bases outside the gene matches: 4. Germline assignment: CDR1 MGHRA and CDR2 YSYEKL. The CDR3 length is 14 residues.